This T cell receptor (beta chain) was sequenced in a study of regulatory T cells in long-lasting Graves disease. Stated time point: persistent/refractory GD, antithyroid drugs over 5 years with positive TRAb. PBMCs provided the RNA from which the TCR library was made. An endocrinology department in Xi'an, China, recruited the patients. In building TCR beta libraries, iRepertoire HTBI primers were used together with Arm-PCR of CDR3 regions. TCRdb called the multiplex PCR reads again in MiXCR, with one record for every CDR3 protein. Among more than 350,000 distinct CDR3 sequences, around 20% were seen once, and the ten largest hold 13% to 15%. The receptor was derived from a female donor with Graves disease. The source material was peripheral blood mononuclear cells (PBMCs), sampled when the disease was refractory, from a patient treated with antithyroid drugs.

The CDR3 protein is CASSTWTGGTDTQYF. The CDR3 bases are TGTGCCAGCAGCACCTGGACAGGTGGCACAGATACGCAGTATTTT. The chain joins TRBV28 to TRBJ2-3; TRBD1 aligns across 7 bases. The CDR3 totals 15 residues. Trimming removed 6 bases from V and 1 base from J; junction bases left unmatched: 7. Germline CDR1 reads MDHEN; CDR2 reads SYDVKM.